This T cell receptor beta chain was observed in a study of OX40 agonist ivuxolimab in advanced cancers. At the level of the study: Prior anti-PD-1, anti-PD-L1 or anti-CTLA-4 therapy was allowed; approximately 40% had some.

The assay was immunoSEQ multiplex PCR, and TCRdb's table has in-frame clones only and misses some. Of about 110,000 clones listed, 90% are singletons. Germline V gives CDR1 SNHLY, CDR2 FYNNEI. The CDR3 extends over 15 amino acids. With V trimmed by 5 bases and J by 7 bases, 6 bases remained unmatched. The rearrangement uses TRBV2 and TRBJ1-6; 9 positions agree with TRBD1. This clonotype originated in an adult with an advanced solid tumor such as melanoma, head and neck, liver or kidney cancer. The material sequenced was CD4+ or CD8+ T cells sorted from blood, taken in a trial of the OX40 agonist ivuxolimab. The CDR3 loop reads CASSIQGAENSPLHF. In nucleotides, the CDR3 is TGTGCCAGCAGTATACAGGGGGCTGAGAATTCACCCCTCCACTTT.